These 11 T cell receptor beta chains were sequenced from one sample in a study of blood T cell repertoires in COVID-19. Libraries were prepared by immunoSEQ multiplex PCR; TCRdb keeps only in-frame clonotypes and omits some of them. The data contain around 250,000 clones, 88% of them singletons. The sequenced sample was peripheral blood. The receptors shown here come from a human donor in a cohort sampled during active COVID-19.

The chain joins TRBV25-1 to TRBJ2-3, with D maybe TRBD1 (5 bases). Between the trimmed V and J ends, which lost 7 bases and 2 bases, there was a span of 10 bases. The CDR3 extends over 13 amino acids. CDR1 and CDR2 (germline): MGHDK, SYGVNS. The CDR3 bases are TGTGCCAGCAATAGACAGTTCACAGATACGCAGTATTTT. It specifies CASNRQFTDTQYF.

V and J are TRBV18 and TRBJ2-1, with D possibly being TRBD1 (6 bases). CDR3 size: 13 residues. The V and J ends lost 4 bases and 3 bases respectively, with 7 bases between them. Germline loops: CDR1 KGHSH, CDR2 LQKENI. This CDR3 is CASSRTDYNEQFF. For the CDR3, the DNA is TGTGCCAGCTCACGGACAGACTACAATGAGCAGTTCTTC.

This chain connects TRBV6-1 to TRBJ2-7; 9 bases are shared with TRBD1. There are 16 residues in the CDR3. J lost 5 bases, V lost 3 bases, and 11 bases had no gene match. Germline V gene sequence: CDR1 MNHNS, CDR2 SASEGT. The CDR3 region has the DNA TGTGCCAGCAGTGACTATGGAACCGGGACAGGGAACGAGCAGTACTTC. Encoded protein: CASSDYGTGTGNEQYF.

The V and J genes are TRBV27 and TRBJ1-1; possibly TRBD1 for D (6 bases). This CDR3 comprises 15 residues. The V and J ends lost 3 bases and 0 bases respectively, with 11 bases between them. The germline V gene encodes CDR1 MNHEY and CDR2 SMNVEV (reference sequence). CDR3 sequence reads: CASSFVGAVNTEAFF. The CDR3 DNA reads as TGTGCCAGCAGTTTCGTGGGGGCGGTGAACACTGAAGCTTTCTTT.

This chain uses TRBV23-1 with TRBJ2-7; unclear D gene. TRBV23-1 is annotated as an ORF whose role is uncertain. The CDR3 consists of 12 residues. V was cut by 2 bases and J by 9 bases, with 11 bases left in between. The CDR3 region has the DNA TGCGCCAGCAGTCAACCCGAGGTCGGGCAGTACTTC. This sequence encodes CASSQPEVGQYF.

This clone is a singleton in its sample. The chain recombines TRBV13 with TRBJ2-1; 7 bases agree with TRBD2. This CDR3 region has 18 residues. V lost 5 bases and J lost 8; bases outside the gene matches: 21. Germline assignment: CDR1 PRHDT and CDR2 FYEKMQ (reference sequence). CDR3 region: CASSPPLWREFVSDEQFF. CDR3 DNA sequence: TGTGCCAGCAGCCCCCCCCTCTGGCGGGAGTTTGTTAGCGATGAGCAGTTCTTC.

The J gene is TRBJ2-5, the V gene TRBV6-2 or TRBV6-3; no firm D call. The CDR3 length is 15 residues. The germline CDR1 and CDR2 sequences are MNHEY and SVGEGT. Trimming took 3 bases from V and 5 from J, leaving 16 bases between them. The CDR3 is CASSYISPSRETQYF. DNA for the CDR3: TGTGCCAGCAGTTATATCTCCCCTTCCCGGGAGACCCAGTACTTC.

The gene calls are TRBV6-6 and TRBJ2-1; perhaps TRBD2 as D (6 bases). With 10 bases removed from V and 7 bases from J, the gap between germline ends came to 17 bases. This CDR3 spans 13 amino acids. The germline V gene encodes CDR1 MNHNY and CDR2 SVGAGI (reference sequence). The CDR3 nucleotides read TGTGCCATCCGTCGGGAGATACGTAATGAGCAGTTCTTC. Residues: CAIRREIRNEQFF.

The chain uses TRBV27 and TRBJ2-7; 9 nucleotides align to TRBD1. Germline CDR1 reads MNHEY; CDR2 reads SMNVEV (reference sequence). The CDR3 has 14 amino acids. Losses at the gene ends were 2 bases for V and 5 bases for J; bases not matched to a gene: 4. The CDR3 region is CASSLNRGRNEQYF. The DNA for the CDR3 is TGTGCCAGCAGTTTAAACAGGGGGCGCAACGAGCAGTACTTC.

The J gene is TRBJ1-1, the V gene TRBV10-1, with TRBD1 identical over 9 bases. With V trimmed by 5 bases and J by 3 bases, 1 base remained unmatched. The germline V gene has CDR1 WNHNN and CDR2 SYGVQD (reference sequence). The CDR3 contains 13 residues. CDR3 DNA: TGCGCCAGCAGTTGGACAGGGGACACTGAAGCTTTCTTT. Its protein product is CASSWTGDTEAFF.

The gene calls are TRBV27 and TRBJ2-1, with 8 bases lining up with TRBD2. The J segment lost 8 bases and the V segment lost 6 bases, leaving 12 bases of the junction unmatched. This CDR3 contains 15 residues. Germline loops: CDR1 MNHEY, CDR2 SMNVEV (reference sequence). CDR3 loop: CASSPGGTSRHEQFF. DNA of the CDR3: TGTGCCAGCAGCCCCGGCGGGACTAGTCGCCATGAGCAGTTCTTC.